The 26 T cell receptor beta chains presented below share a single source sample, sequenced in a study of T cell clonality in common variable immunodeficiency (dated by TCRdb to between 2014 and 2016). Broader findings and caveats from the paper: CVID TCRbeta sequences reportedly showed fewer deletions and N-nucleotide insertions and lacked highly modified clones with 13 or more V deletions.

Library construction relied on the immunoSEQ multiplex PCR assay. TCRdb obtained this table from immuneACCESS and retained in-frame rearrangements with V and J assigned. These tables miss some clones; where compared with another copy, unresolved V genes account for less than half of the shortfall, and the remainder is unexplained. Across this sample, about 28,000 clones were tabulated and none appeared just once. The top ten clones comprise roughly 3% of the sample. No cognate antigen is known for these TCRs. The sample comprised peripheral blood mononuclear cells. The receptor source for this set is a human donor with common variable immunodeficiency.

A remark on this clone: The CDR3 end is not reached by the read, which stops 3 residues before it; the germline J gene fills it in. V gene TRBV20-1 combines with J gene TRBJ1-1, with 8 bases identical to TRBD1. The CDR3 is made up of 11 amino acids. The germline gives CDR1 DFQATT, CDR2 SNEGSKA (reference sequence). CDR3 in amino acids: CSARGDREAFF. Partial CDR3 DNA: TGCAGTGCTAGAGGGGACAGGGAA.

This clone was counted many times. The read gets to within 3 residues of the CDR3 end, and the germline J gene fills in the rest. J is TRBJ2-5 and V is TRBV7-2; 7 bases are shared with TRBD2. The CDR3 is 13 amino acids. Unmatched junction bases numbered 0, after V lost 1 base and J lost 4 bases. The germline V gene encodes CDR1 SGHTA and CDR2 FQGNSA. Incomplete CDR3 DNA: TGTGCCAGCAGCTTAGGCGGGAGAGAGACC. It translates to CASSLGGRET. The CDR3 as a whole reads CASSLGGRETQYF.

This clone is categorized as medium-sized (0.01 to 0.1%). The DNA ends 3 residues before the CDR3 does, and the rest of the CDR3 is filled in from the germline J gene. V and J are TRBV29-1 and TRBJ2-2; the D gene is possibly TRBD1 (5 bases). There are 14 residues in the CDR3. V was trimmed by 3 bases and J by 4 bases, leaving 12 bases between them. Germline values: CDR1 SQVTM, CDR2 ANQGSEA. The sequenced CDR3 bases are TGCAGCGTTGATACAGGAAAATCCACCGGGGAG. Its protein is CSVDTGKSTGE. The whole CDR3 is CSVDTGKSTGELFF.

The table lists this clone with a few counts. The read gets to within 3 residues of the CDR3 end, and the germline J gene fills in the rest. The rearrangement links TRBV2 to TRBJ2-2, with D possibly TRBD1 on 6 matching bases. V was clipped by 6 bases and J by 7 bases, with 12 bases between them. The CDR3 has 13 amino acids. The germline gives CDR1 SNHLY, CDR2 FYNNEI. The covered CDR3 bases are TGTGCCAGCAGGCCCCGGGACATCGGGGAG. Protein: CASRPRDIGE. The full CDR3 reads CASRPRDIGELFF.

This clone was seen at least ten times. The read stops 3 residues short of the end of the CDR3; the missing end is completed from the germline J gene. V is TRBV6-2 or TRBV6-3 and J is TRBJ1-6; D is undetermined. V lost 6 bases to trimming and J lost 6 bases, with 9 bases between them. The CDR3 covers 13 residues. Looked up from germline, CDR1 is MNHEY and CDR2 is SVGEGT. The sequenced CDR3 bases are TGTGCCAGCAGCTTACAGACTAATTCACCC. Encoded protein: CASSLQTNSP. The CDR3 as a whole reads CASSLQTNSPLHF.

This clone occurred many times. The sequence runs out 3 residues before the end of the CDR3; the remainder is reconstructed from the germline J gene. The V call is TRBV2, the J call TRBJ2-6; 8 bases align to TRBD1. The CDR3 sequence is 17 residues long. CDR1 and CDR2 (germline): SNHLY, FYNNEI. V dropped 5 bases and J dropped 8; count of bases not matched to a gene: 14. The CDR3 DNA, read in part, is TGTGCCAGCAGTCCTTCTAGACTGACAGGGGAAACCAACGTC. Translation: CASSPSRLTGETNV. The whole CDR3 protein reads CASSPSRLTGETNVLTF.

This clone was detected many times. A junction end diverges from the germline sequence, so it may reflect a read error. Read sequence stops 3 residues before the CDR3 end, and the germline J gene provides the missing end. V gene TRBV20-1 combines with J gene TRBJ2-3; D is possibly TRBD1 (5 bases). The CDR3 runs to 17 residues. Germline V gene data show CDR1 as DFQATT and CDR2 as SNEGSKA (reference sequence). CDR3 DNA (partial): TGCAATGCTAGAGGTTCCCGACAGACCCACCTCACAGATACG. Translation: CNARGSRQTHLTDT. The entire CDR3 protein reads CNARGSRQTHLTDTQYF.

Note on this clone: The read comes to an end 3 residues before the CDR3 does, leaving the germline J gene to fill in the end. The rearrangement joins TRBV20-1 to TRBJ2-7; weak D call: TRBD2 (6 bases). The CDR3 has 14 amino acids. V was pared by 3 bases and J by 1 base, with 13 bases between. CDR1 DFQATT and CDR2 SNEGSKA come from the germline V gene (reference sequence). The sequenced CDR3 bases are TGCAGTGCTAGCCCCCGACTAGGATCCTACGAG. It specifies CSASPRLGSYE. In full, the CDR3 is CSASPRLGSYEQYF.

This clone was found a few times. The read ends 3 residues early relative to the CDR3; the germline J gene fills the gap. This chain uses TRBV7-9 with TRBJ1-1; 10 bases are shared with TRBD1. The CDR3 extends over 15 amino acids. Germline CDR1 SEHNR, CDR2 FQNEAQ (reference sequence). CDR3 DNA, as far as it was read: TGTGCCAGCAGCTATAGGACAGGGGGAGAGGTAGAA. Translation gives CASSYRTGGEVE. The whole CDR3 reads CASSYRTGGEVEAFF.

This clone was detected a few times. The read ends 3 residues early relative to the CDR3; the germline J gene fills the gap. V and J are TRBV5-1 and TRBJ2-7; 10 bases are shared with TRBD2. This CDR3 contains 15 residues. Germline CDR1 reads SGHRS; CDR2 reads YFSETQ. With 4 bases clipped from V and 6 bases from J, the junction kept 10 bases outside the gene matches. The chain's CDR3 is CASSLGAGGPIEQYF. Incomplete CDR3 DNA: TGCGCCAGCAGCCTCGGAGCGGGAGGGCCTATCGAG.

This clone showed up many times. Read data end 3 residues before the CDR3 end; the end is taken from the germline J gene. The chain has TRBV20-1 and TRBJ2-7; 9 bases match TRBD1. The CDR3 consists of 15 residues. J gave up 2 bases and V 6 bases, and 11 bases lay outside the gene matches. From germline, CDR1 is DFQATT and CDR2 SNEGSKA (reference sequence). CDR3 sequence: CSAPGTGLDPYEQYF. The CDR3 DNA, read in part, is TGCAGTGCACCCGGGACAGGGTTGGACCCCTACGAG.

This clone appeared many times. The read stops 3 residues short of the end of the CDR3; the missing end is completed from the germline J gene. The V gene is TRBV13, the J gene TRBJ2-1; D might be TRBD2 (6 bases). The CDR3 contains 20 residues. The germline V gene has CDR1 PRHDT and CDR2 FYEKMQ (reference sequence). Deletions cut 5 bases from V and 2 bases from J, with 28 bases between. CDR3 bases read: TGTGCCAGCAGCCCCAGCGGGTTAAGAGGAGGAGGGAGGACCTACAATGAG. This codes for CASSPSGLRGGGRTYNE. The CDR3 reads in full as CASSPSGLRGGGRTYNEQFF.

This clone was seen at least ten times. CDR3 bases read: TGTGCCAGTAGTATTCTAGGGGACTTGAACACTGAA. This codes for CASSILGDLNTE. The entire CDR3 protein is CASSILGDLNTEAFF. The V call is TRBV19, the J call TRBJ1-1, with a tentative D call TRBD1 (5 bases). The read terminates 3 residues ahead of where the CDR3 ends, so the germline J gene completes it. This CDR3 has 15 amino acids. V was pared by 3 bases and J by 0 bases, with 11 bases between. Germline CDR1 LNHDA, CDR2 SQIVND (reference sequence).

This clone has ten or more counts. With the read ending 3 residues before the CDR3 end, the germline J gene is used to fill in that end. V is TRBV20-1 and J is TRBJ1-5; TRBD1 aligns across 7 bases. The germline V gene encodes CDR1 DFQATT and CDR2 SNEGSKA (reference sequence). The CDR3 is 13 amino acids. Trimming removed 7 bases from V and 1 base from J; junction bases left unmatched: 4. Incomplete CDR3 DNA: TGCAGTGTATCGACAGGGAGCAATCAGCCC. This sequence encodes CSVSTGSNQP. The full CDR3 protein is CSVSTGSNQPQHF.

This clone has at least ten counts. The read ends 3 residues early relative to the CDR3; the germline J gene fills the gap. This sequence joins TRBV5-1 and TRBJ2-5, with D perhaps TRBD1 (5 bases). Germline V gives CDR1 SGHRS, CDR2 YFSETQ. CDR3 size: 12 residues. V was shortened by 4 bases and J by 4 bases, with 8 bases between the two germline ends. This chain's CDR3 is CASSGAGETQYF. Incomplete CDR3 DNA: TGCGCCAGCAGCGGGGCAGGAGAGACC.

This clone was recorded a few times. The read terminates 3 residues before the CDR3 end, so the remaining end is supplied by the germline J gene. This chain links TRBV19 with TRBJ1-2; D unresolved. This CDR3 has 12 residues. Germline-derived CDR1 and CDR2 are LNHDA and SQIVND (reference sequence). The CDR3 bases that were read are TGTGCCAGTATCACCCAGACGGGGGGC. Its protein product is CASITQTGG. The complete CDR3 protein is CASITQTGGYTF. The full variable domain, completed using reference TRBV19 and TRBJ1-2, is DGGITQSPKYLFRKEGQNVTLSCEQNLNHDAMYWYRQDPGQGLRLIYYSQIVNDFQKGDIAEGYSVSREKKESFPLTVTSAQKNPTAFYLCASITQTGGYTFGSGTRLTVV.

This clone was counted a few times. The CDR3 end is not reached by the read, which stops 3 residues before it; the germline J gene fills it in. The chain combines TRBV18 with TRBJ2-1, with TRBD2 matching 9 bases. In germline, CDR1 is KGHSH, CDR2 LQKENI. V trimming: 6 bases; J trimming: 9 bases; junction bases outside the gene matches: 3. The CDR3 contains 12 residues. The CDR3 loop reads CASSLAGVEQFF. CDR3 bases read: TGTGCCAGCTCCTTAGCGGGAGTTGAG.

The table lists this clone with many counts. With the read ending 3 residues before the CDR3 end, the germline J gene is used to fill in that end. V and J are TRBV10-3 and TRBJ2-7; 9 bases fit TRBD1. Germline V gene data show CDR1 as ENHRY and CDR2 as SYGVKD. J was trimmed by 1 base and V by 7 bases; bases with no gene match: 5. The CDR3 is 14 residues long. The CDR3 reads CAIKRDRESYEQYF. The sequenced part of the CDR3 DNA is TGTGCCATCAAAAGGGACAGGGAATCCTACGAG.

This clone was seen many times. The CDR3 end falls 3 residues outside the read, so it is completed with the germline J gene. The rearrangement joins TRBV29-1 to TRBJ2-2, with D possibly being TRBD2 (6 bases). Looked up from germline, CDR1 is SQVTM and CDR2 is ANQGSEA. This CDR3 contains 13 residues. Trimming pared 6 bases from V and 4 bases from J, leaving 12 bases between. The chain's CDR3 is CSVMSGVTGELFF. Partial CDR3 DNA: TGCAGCGTAATGTCGGGGGTCACCGGGGAG.

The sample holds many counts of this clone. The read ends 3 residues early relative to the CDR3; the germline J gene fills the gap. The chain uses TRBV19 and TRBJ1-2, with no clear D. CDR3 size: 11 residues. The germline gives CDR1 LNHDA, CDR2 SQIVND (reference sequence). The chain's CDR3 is CASSIAGGYTF. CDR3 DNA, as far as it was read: TGTGCCAGTAGTATAGCGGGGGGC. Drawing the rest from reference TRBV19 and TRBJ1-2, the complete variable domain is DGGITQSPKYLFRKEGQNVTLSCEQNLNHDAMYWYRQDPGQGLRLIYYSQIVNDFQKGDIAEGYSVSREKKESFPLTVTSAQKNPTAFYLCASSIAGGYTFGSGTRLTVV.

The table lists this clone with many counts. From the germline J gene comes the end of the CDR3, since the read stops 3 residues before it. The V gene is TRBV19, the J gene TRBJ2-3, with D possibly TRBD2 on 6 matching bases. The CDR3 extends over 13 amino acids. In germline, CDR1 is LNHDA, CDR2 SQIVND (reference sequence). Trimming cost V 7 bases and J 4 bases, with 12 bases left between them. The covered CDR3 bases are TGTGCCAGTATGGGGGGAGCAGCAGATACG. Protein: CASMGGAADT. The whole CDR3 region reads CASMGGAADTQYF.

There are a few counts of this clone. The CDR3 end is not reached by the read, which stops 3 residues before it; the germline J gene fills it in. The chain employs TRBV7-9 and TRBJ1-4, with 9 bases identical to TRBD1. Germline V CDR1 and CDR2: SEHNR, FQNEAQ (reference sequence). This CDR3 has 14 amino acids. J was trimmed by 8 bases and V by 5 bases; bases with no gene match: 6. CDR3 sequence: CASSETGGKEKLFF. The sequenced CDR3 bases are TGTGCCAGCAGCGAAACAGGGGGCAAGGAAAAA. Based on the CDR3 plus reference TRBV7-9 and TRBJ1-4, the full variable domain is DTGVSQNPRHKITKRGQNVTFRCDPISEHNRLYWYRQTLGQGPEFLTYFQNEAQLEKSRLLSDRFSAERPKGSFSTLEIQRTEQGDSAMYLCASSETGGKEKLFFGSGTQLSVL.

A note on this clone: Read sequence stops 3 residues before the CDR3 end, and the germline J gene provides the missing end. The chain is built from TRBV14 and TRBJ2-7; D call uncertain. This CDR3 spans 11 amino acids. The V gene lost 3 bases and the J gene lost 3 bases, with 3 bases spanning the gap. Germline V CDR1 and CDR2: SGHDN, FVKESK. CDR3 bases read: TGTGCCAGCAGCCACCACTACGAG. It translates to CASSHHYE. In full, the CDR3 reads CASSHHYEQYF. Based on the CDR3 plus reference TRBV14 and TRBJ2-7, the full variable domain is EAGVTQFPSHSVIEKGQTVTLRCDPISGHDNLYWYRRVMGKEIKFLLHFVKESKQDESGMPNNRFLAERTGGTYSTLKVQPAELEDSGVYFCASSHHYEQYFGPGTRLTVT.

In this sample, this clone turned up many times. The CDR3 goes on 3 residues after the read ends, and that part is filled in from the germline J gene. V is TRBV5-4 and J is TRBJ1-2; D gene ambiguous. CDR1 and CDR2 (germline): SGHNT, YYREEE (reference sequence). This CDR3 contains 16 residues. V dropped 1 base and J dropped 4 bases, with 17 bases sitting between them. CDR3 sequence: CASSLSGLGRSYGYTF. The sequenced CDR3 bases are TGTGCCAGCAGCTTGAGCGGCTTAGGGCGCAGCTATGGC. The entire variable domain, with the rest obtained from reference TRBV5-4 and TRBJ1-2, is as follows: ETGVTQSPTHLIKTRGQQVTLRCSSQSGHNTVSWYQQALGQGPQFIFQYYREEENGRGNFPPRFSGLQFPNYSSELNVNALELDDSALYLCASSLSGLGRSYGYTFGSGTRLTVV.

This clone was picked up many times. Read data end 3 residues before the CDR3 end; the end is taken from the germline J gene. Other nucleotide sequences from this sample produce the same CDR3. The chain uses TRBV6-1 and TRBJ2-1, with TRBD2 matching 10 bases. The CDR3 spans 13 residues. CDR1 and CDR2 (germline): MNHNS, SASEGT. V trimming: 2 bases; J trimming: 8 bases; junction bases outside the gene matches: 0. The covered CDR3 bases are TGTGCCAGCAGTGAAACTAGCGGGGATGAG. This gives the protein CASSETSGDE. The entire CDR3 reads CASSETSGDEQFF.

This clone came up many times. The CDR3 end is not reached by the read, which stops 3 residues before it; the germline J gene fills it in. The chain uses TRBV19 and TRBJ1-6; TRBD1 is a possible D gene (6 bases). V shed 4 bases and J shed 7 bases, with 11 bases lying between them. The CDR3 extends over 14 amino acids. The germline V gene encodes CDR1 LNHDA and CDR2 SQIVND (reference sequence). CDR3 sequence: CASSTTGDNSPLHF. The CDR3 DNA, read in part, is TGTGCCAGTAGTACGACAGGAGACAATTCACCC.